The 29 T cell receptor beta chains presented below share a single source sample, sequenced in a study of identifying expanded T cells in peripheral blood. Sequencing was performed with immunoSEQ multiplex PCR; in TCRdb, only in-frame clones are kept and a portion is missing. The sample comprises about 85,000 clones, roughly 90% of which are singletons, and around 2.8% rests with the top ten. Sequenced sample: blood. The receptor source for this set is a person aged 18 to 69 in good health.

The chain carries TRBV7-8 and TRBJ2-3; D is unresolved. V was trimmed by 5 bases and J by 6 bases, leaving 12 bases between them. The CDR3 runs 13 residues. CDR1 SGHVS and CDR2 FQNEAQ come from the germline V gene. CDR3 loop: CASSPQSRDTQYF. The CDR3 bases are TGTGCCAGCAGCCCCCAAAGTCGGGATACGCAGTATTTT.

The rearrangement joins TRBV2 to TRBJ1-2; 7 bases are shared with TRBD1. Germline V gene lookup returns CDR1 SNHLY and CDR2 FYNNEI. The CDR3 consists of 14 residues. V trimming: 0 bases; J trimming: 3 bases; junction bases outside the gene matches: 1. The CDR3 sequence is CASSEAGTDYGYTF. CDR3 bases: TGTGCCAGCAGTGAAGCCGGGACAGACTATGGCTACACCTTC.

The chain is built from TRBV6-1 and TRBJ2-3; the match to TRBD2 covers 7 bases. Germline CDR1 MNHNS, CDR2 SASEGT. The CDR3 runs to 14 residues. J was trimmed by 4 bases and V by 7 bases; bases with no gene match: 8. CDR3 bases: TGTGCCAGCATGGTGGGGAGGGATGCAGATACGCAGTATTTT. Residues: CASMVGRDADTQYF.

This chain uses TRBV30 with TRBJ2-4; 8 nucleotides match TRBD2. V trimming: 1 base; J trimming: 0 bases; junction bases outside the gene matches: 8. CDR1 and CDR2 (germline): GTSNPN, SVGIG (reference sequence). This CDR3 region has 17 residues. CDR3 sequence (DNA): TGTGCCTGGAGTGCCCCGCCAGCGGGGGTAGCCAAAAACATTCAGTACTTC. Protein sequence: CAWSAPPAGVAKNIQYF.

The gene calls are TRBV19 and TRBJ1-5; the D gene is possibly TRBD1 (5 bases). V lost 3 bases, J lost 1 base, and 16 bases lay in between. The CDR3 is made up of 17 amino acids. Germline V gene lookup returns CDR1 LNHDA and CDR2 SQIVND (reference sequence). The CDR3 here is CASSMGRGRVSNQPQHF. In DNA form, the CDR3 reads TGTGCCAGTAGTATGGGCAGAGGCAGGGTAAGCAATCAGCCCCAGCATTTT.

The chain links TRBV7-3 to TRBJ2-1; perhaps TRBD1 as D (5 bases). This CDR3 spans 14 amino acids. Germline values: CDR1 SGHTA, CDR2 FQGTGA. V was shortened by 5 bases and J by 7 bases, with 15 bases between the two germline ends. The DNA for the CDR3 is TGTGCCAGCAGCGCCAACCAAGGGGCGAATGAGCAGTTCTTC. This gives the protein CASSANQGANEQFF.

CDR3 loop: CASSRGLAVENEQFF. As DNA, the CDR3 is TGTGCCAGCTCAAGGGGACTAGCGGTAGAAAATGAGCAGTTCTTC. V and J are TRBV18 and TRBJ2-1; 11 bases fit TRBD2. Germline-derived CDR1 and CDR2 are KGHSH and LQKENI. V lost 5 bases and J lost 7; bases outside the gene matches: 7. The CDR3 totals 15 residues.

The rearrangement uses TRBV28 and TRBJ2-1; D uncertain. Germline CDR1 reads MDHEN; CDR2 reads SYDVKM. V was cut by 4 bases and J by 0 bases, with 25 bases left in between. This CDR3 has 20 residues. The CDR3 loop is CASSWPWEPGPGISYNEQFF. In nucleotides, the CDR3 is TGTGCCAGCAGTTGGCCTTGGGAACCGGGCCCTGGGATCTCCTACAATGAGCAGTTCTTC.

The V and J genes are TRBV7-6 and TRBJ1-2, with D unresolved. The germline CDR1 and CDR2 sequences are SGHVS and FNYEAQ. CDR3 size: 13 residues. Trimming stripped 5 bases from V and 5 bases from J, with 12 bases between. The CDR3 DNA reads as TGTGCCAGCAGCCCGAACCGGGAGTATGGCTACACCTTC. Residues: CASSPNREYGYTF.

This clone is a singleton in its sample. The V call is TRBV10-1, the J call TRBJ2-5; no reliable D call. The CDR3 runs 13 residues. The V gene lost 5 bases and the J gene lost 4 bases, with 11 bases spanning the gap. Germline CDR1 is WNHNN and CDR2 is SYGVQD (reference sequence). The CDR3 sequence is CASSNRPGETQYF. CDR3 coding DNA: TGCGCCAGCAGTAACAGACCGGGAGAGACCCAGTACTTC.

A single count supports this clone. The V gene is TRBV7-9, the J gene TRBJ2-3; TRBD1 agrees at 7 bases. The CDR3 contains 15 residues. CDR1 and CDR2 from the germline V gene are SEHNR and FQNEAQ (reference sequence). With V trimmed by 4 bases and J by 2 bases, 6 bases remained unmatched. CDR3 loop: CASSSGQKNTDTQYF. DNA for the CDR3: TGTGCCAGCAGCTCGGGACAGAAAAACACAGATACGCAGTATTTT.

The V and J genes are TRBV29-1 and TRBJ2-7, with 9 positions matching TRBD2. V lost 5 bases and J lost 0; bases outside the gene matches: 8. CDR1 SQVTM and CDR2 ANQGSEA come from the germline V gene. The length of the CDR3 is 15 residues. CDR3 sequence reads: CSVSTLSGSSYEQYF. CDR3 bases: TGCAGCGTTTCCACCCTTAGCGGGAGCTCCTACGAGCAGTACTTC.

The V gene is TRBV7-6, the J gene TRBJ2-7, with D maybe TRBD2 (5 bases). CDR1 SGHVS and CDR2 FNYEAQ come from the germline V gene. The CDR3 consists of 14 residues. Trimming took 2 bases from V and 4 from J, leaving 12 bases between them. CDR3 sequence (DNA): TGTGCCAGCAGCTTAAGCGGCTTGCAGTACGAGCAGTACTTC. It encodes CASSLSGLQYEQYF.

The chain joins TRBV7-2 to TRBJ2-2; 12 nucleotides match TRBD2. This CDR3 contains 16 residues. The V gene's germline CDR1 is SGHTA and CDR2 FQGNSA. Unmatched junction bases numbered 8, after V lost 5 bases and J lost 7 bases. The CDR3 region is CASSPRTSGVIGELFF. CDR3 nucleotides: TGTGCCAGCAGCCCCCGGACTAGCGGGGTAATCGGGGAGCTGTTTTTT.

The chain joins TRBV19 to TRBJ1-2; TRBD1 aligns across 8 bases. CDR1 is LNHDA and CDR2 is SQIVND in the germline V gene (reference sequence). The CDR3 is 13 amino acids. Trimming removed 5 bases from V and 6 bases from J; junction bases left unmatched: 5. The CDR3 loop is CASSPQGAHGYTF. The CDR3 nucleotides read TGTGCCAGTAGTCCTCAGGGGGCGCATGGCTACACCTTC.

The chain employs TRBV6-1 and TRBJ1-5; D not certain. Germline CDR1 and CDR2: MNHNS and SASEGT. V lost 7 bases and J lost 7, with 14 bases in between. This CDR3 has 13 residues. This CDR3 reads CASKRAQAQPQHF. The CDR3 nucleotides are TGTGCCAGCAAACGGGCTCAAGCCCAGCCCCAGCATTTT.

This rearrangement joins TRBV11-2 to TRBJ1-1; D is perhaps TRBD1 (5 bases). V lost 6 bases to trimming and J lost 4 bases, with 15 bases between them. This CDR3 is 14 amino acids long. Germline values: CDR1 SGHAT, CDR2 FQNNGV. This CDR3 reads CASRPWAGGTEAFF. The CDR3 DNA is TGTGCCAGCAGGCCCTGGGCCGGGGGCACTGAAGCTTTCTTT.

This clone is a singleton in its sample. This chain links TRBV5-6 with TRBJ2-5, with TRBD2 identical over 7 bases. The CDR3 length is 16 residues. Trimming removed 0 bases from V and 2 bases from J; junction bases left unmatched: 7. The V gene's germline CDR1 is SGHDT and CDR2 YYEEEE. The CDR3 protein is CASSLVTSWGQETQYF. The CDR3, as DNA: TGTGCCAGCAGCTTGGTGACTAGCTGGGGACAAGAGACCCAGTACTTC.

The CDR3 sequence is CASSFAYGYTF. For the CDR3, the DNA is TGTGCCAGCAGTTTTGCTTATGGCTACACCTTC. The genes are TRBV28 and TRBJ1-2; D not resolved. The CDR3 runs 11 residues. Per germline, CDR1 MDHEN and CDR2 SYDVKM. V was clipped by 3 bases and J by 5 bases, with 4 bases between them.

V is TRBV5-1 and J is TRBJ2-2; D is possibly TRBD2 (5 bases). CDR3 length: 15 amino acids. Germline assignment: CDR1 SGHRS and CDR2 YFSETQ. Deletions cut 0 bases from V and 5 bases from J, with 11 bases between. The chain's CDR3 is CASSLGGLETGELFF. In DNA form, the CDR3 reads TGCGCCAGCAGCTTGGGAGGGCTCGAAACCGGGGAGCTGTTTTTT.

The V and J genes are TRBV19 and TRBJ2-1; TRBD1 aligns across 9 bases. The CDR3 length is 13 residues. J was trimmed by 10 bases and V by 3 bases; bases with no gene match: 4. Per germline, CDR1 LNHDA and CDR2 SQIVND (reference sequence). The CDR3 loop is CASSITGGREQFF. In DNA, the CDR3 is TGTGCCAGTAGTATCACAGGGGGCAGGGAGCAGTTCTTC.

This rearrangement joins TRBV4-1 to TRBJ1-3, with a weak D call TRBD1 (6 bases). The CDR3 is made up of 15 amino acids. Trimming took 1 base from V and 2 from J, leaving 9 bases between them. CDR1 and CDR2 from the germline V gene are MGHRA and YSYEKL. Written as DNA, the CDR3 is TGCGCCAGCAGCCAAGCTCCAGGGGCTGGAAACACCATATATTTT. This codes for CASSQAPGAGNTIYF.

The genes are TRBV7-2 and TRBJ2-7; 8 positions match TRBD2. This CDR3 spans 15 amino acids. Trimming at V came to 5 bases and at J to 1 base, leaving 7 bases not matched to a gene. Germline assignment: CDR1 SGHTA and CDR2 FQGNSA. The CDR3 bases are TGTGCCAGCAGCCGAACTAGCGGACTTTCCTACGAGCAGTACTTC. As protein: CASSRTSGLSYEQYF.

This clone was counted once. The chain uses TRBV20-1 and TRBJ2-7, with D maybe TRBD2 (6 bases). CDR1 and CDR2 from the germline V gene are DFQATT and SNEGSKA (reference sequence). The germline V and J ends were trimmed by 1 base and 6 bases, with 7 bases remaining between them. CDR3 size: 11 residues. CDR3 loop: CSARAGVEQYF. CDR3 coding DNA: TGCAGTGCTAGAGCGGGGGTCGAGCAGTACTTC.

The chain employs TRBV6-6 and TRBJ2-2; the D is unclear. Looked up from germline, CDR1 is MNHNY and CDR2 is SVGAGI (reference sequence). The CDR3 length is 13 residues. The V gene lost 4 bases and the J gene lost 5 bases, with 8 bases spanning the gap. The CDR3 here is CASSLTRTGELFF. CDR3 DNA: TGTGCCAGCAGTTTAACCAGGACCGGGGAGCTGTTTTTT.

This clone was recorded once. The chain carries TRBV30 and TRBJ2-3; D is possibly TRBD1 or TRBD2 (5 bases each). The CDR3 contains 15 residues. Germline CDR1 is GTSNPN and CDR2 is SVGIG (reference sequence). The V gene lost 0 bases and the J gene lost 3 bases, with 13 bases spanning the gap. CDR3: CAWSVMGVGTDTQYF. CDR3 nucleotide sequence: TGTGCCTGGAGTGTAATGGGGGTGGGGACAGATACGCAGTATTTT. The complete variable domain, with remaining parts taken from reference TRBV30 and TRBJ2-3, reads SQTIHQWPATLVQPVGSPLSLECTVEGTSNPNLYWYRQAAGRGLQLLFYSVGIGQISSEVPQNLSASRPQDRQFILSSKKLLLSDSGFYLCAWSVMGVGTDTQYFGPGTRLTVL.

This chain uses TRBV30 with TRBJ1-2; D is ambiguous. This CDR3 has 12 amino acids. V lost 5 bases and J 0 bases, leaving 7 bases between the germline ends. CDR1 and CDR2 (germline): GTSNPN, SVGIG (reference sequence). The CDR3 reads CAWGWSNYGYTF. As DNA, the CDR3 is TGTGCCTGGGGGTGGTCTAACTATGGCTACACCTTC.

The gene calls are TRBV11-3 and TRBJ2-1; maybe TRBD2 (5 bases). CDR1 and CDR2 from the germline V gene are SGHNT and YENEEA. The CDR3 is made up of 15 amino acids. Trimming shortened V by 1 base and J by 2 bases, and 9 bases separated the two germline ends. The CDR3 reads CASSLAGTTYNEQFF. The DNA of the CDR3 is TGTGCCAGCAGCTTAGCGGGAACGACCTACAATGAGCAGTTCTTC.

The CDR3 sequence: CASSLQGEGYNEQFF. CDR3 in DNA: TGTGCCAGCAGTTTACAGGGCGAGGGGTACAATGAGCAGTTCTTC. The rearrangement links TRBV6-4 to TRBJ2-1, with D possibly TRBD1 on 6 matching bases. The CDR3 spans 15 residues. Trimming removed 5 bases at V and 4 bases at J, with 15 bases between. The germline gives CDR1 MRHNA, CDR2 SNTAGT.